This T cell receptor (beta chain) stems from a study of T cell clonotyping in hematopoietic cell transplantation. Study observations and caveats: Few recipient clonotypes overlapped donors; over 95% were de novo at given depth.

V was trimmed by 3 bases and J by 8 bases, leaving 16 bases between them. The CDR3 spans 14 residues. Germline V gene data show CDR1 as LGHNT and CDR2 as FRNRAP. Assay: immunoSEQ multiplex PCR; the TCRdb copy retains only in-frame clones and omits some. Here the sample spans about 15,000 clones, approximately 95% being singletons. With regard to this clone: Its antigen is still unknown.

The specimen comprised PBMCs, sampled 30 days after allogeneic stem cell transplant. The chain carries TRBV12-5 and TRBJ1-2; a possible D gene is TRBD1 (6 bases). This receptor was obtained from a male patient between 55 and 70 years old who had an allogeneic stem cell transplant from an unrelated donor, so the T cells may come from the graft donor. Some clones in this sample may be carry-over from other donors' samples. CDR3 sequence: CASGLPPGERGYTF. CDR3 coding DNA: TGTGCTAGTGGTTTACCACCAGGGGAGAGGGGCTACACCTTC.